The clone carrying this T cell receptor beta chain came up a few times. What it binds is unknown. The sample is drawn from a study of response to subunit inactivated influenza vaccine. The CDR3 runs to 15 residues. Deletions cut 7 bases from V and 4 bases from J, with 19 bases between. The germline V gene encodes CDR1 SNHLY and CDR2 FYNNEI. In TCRdb, the RT-PCR reads were re-called with MiXCR into one record per CDR3 protein. The table has roughly 650,000 distinct CDR3 sequences, 15% to 19% seen once. Study results and caveats: Authors suggested few new T cells are recruited by each seasonal influenza vaccination.

This TCR was sampled from a middle-aged man who received an inactivated influenza vaccine. The V gene is TRBV2, the J gene TRBJ1-2; maybe TRBD1 (6 bases). The sequencing used PBMCs from blood, collected 12 days after vaccination. This CDR3 reads CASTVDRPSGYGYTF. In DNA, the CDR3 is TGTGCCAGCACCGTGGACAGACCGAGCGGCTATGGCTACACCTTC.